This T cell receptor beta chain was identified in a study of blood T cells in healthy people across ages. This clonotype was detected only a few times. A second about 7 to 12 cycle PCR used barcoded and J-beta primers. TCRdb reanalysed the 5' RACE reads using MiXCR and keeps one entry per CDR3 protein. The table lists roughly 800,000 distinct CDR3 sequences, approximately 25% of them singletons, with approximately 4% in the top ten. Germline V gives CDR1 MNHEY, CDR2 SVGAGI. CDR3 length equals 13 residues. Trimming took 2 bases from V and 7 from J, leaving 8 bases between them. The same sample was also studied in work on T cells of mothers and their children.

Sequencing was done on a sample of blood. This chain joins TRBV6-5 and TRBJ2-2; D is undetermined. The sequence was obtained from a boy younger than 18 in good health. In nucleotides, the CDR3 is TGTGCCAGCAGTTACGGGGTTAACGGGGAGCTGTTTTTT. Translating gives CASSYGVNGELFF.